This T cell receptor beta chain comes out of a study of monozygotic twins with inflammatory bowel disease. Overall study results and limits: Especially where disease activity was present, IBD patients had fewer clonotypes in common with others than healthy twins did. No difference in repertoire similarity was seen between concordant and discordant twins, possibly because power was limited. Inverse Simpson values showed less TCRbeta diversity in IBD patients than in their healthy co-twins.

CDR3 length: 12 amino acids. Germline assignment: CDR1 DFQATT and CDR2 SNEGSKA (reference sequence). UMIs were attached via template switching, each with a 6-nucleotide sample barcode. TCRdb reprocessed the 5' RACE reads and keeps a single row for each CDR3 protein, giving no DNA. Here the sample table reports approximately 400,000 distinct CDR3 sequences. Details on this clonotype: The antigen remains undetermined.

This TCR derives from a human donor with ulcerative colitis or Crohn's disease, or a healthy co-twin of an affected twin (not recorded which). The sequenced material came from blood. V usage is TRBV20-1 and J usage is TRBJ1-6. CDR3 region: CSAMIGHSPLHF.